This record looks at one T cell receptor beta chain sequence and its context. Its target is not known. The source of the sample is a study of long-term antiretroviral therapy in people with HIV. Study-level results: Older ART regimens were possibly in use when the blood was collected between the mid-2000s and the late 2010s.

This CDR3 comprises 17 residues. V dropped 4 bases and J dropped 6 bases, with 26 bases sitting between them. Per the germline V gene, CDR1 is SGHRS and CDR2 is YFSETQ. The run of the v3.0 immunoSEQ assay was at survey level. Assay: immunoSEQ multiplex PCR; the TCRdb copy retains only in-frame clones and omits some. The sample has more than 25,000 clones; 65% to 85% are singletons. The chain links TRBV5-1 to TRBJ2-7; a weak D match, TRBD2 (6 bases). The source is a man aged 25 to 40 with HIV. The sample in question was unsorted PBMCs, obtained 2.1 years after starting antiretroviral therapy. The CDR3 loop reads CASSPGAQEIRGGEQYF. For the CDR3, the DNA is TGCGCCAGCAGCCCTGGAGCACAAGAGATTAGGGGAGGCGAGCAGTACTTC.